The 21 T cell receptor beta chains below come from one sample, sequenced in a study of graft-versus-host responses after intestinal transplantation. TCRdb keeps only in-frame clones here, not all; method: immunoSEQ multiplex PCR. The table has about 120,000 clones, around 90% seen once. These TCRs are of unknown antigen specificity. The sample in question was unstimulated CD4+ T cells sorted from spleen or lymph node cells, obtained before transplant. Receptors originate from a human donor who was the organ donor for an intestinal transplant.

The chain carries TRBV6-5 and TRBJ2-5; no reliable D call. This CDR3 contains 11 residues. The V and J ends lost 6 bases and 5 bases respectively, with 7 bases between them. Per germline, CDR1 MNHEY and CDR2 SVGAGI. This CDR3 is CASRIGETQYF. The CDR3 DNA reads as TGTGCCAGCAGGATTGGGGAGACCCAGTACTTC.

The J gene is TRBJ2-6, the V gene TRBV9; D ambiguous. This CDR3 is 17 amino acids long. Germline CDR1 and CDR2: SGDLS and YYNGEE. Trimming shortened V by 0 bases and J by 1 base, and 11 bases separated the two germline ends. CDR3: CASSVAPQGSGANVLTF. CDR3 DNA sequence: TGTGCCAGCAGCGTAGCTCCCCAAGGGTCTGGGGCCAACGTCCTGACTTTC.

The gene calls are TRBV5-1 and TRBJ2-3, with TRBD2 matching over 8 bases. CDR3 length equals 16 residues. Germline CDR1 and CDR2: SGHRS and YFSETQ. V lost 0 bases and J lost 5; bases outside the gene matches: 8. The CDR3 DNA follows: TGCGCCAGCAGCTTGGCGGGAGGGTTTCCCAAAGATACGCAGTATTTT. It translates to CASSLAGGFPKDTQYF.

This rearrangement joins TRBV6-5 to TRBJ1-1, with D perhaps TRBD1 (6 bases). This CDR3 region has 14 residues. Germline V lookup: CDR1 MNHEY, CDR2 SVGAGI. With 2 bases removed from V and 1 base from J, the gap between germline ends came to 8 bases. In nucleotides, the CDR3 is TGTGCCAGCAGTTACACAGGGTCGAACACTGAAGCTTTCTTT. It specifies CASSYTGSNTEAFF.

In nucleotides, the CDR3 is TGCAGCCCTAAAAAGGGTGCCGAGCAGTACTTC. Amino acids: CSPKKGAEQYF. The chain uses TRBV20-1 and TRBJ2-7; D gene uncertain. The CDR3 extends over 11 amino acids. CDR1 is DFQATT, CDR2 SNEGSKA, per germline (reference sequence).

V and J are TRBV5-5 and TRBJ2-7; possibly TRBD1 for D (6 bases). Germline V gives CDR1 SGHKS, CDR2 YYEKEE (reference sequence). Trimming removed 1 base from V and 3 bases from J, with 14 bases in between. The CDR3 is 15 residues long. Here the CDR3 reads CASSLLAGTNYEQYF. The CDR3 bases are TGTGCCAGCAGCTTGCTGGCAGGGACAAACTACGAGCAGTACTTC.

V is TRBV19 and J is TRBJ2-2, with D perhaps TRBD2 (5 bases). Germline CDR1 is LNHDA and CDR2 is SQIVND (reference sequence). This CDR3 is 15 amino acids long. Trimming stripped 5 bases from V and 4 bases from J, with 14 bases between. The CDR3 DNA reads as TGTGCCAGTAGTCCACTAGGAATCCTCACCGGGGAGCTGTTTTTT. Translation: CASSPLGILTGELFF.

The chain uses TRBV9 and TRBJ2-7; 8 bases agree with TRBD2. Trimming removed 3 bases from V and 2 bases from J; junction bases left unmatched: 7. The CDR3 runs 15 residues. Per the germline V gene, CDR1 is SGDLS and CDR2 is YYNGEE. As DNA, the CDR3 is TGTGCCAGCAGCGCGGGTAGCGGGACCCCCTACGAGCAGTACTTC. This codes for CASSAGSGTPYEQYF.

This rearrangement joins TRBV6-5 to TRBJ2-1, with 13 bases aligning to TRBD2. In germline, CDR1 is MNHEY, CDR2 SVGAGI. V shed 7 bases, J shed 5 bases, and the junction held 5 bases outside the gene matches. The CDR3 is 15 amino acids. The CDR3: CASTWTSGSHNEQFF. The CDR3 nucleotides are TGTGCCAGCACTTGGACTAGCGGGAGTCACAATGAGCAGTTCTTC.

CDR3 region: CAISGTGGGTSRGDTQYF. The CDR3 region has the DNA TGTGCCATCAGTGGCACAGGAGGCGGGACTAGCAGGGGGGATACGCAGTATTTT. V gene TRBV10-3 combines with J gene TRBJ2-3, with TRBD2 matching 9 bases. The V and J ends lost 4 bases and 6 bases, in that order; junction bases with no gene match: 17. This CDR3 is built from 18 residues. Germline assignment: CDR1 ENHRY and CDR2 SYGVKD.

The chain is built from TRBV4-3 and TRBJ2-1; 8 positions match TRBD2. After removal of 0 bases from V and 3 bases from J, the junction contained 7 bases not matched to a gene. Germline V gives CDR1 LGHNA, CDR2 YSLEER. This CDR3 region has 17 residues. CDR3 DNA: TGCGCCAGCAGCCAAGATTCCCTAGCGGGCATCTACAATGAGCAGTTCTTC. The encoded protein is CASSQDSLAGIYNEQFF.

The count of this clone is one. V usage is TRBV18 and J usage is TRBJ1-1, with TRBD1 matching 10 bases. The junction had 4 bases not matched to a gene; V was cut back by 1 base and J by 5 bases. Germline V gives CDR1 KGHSH, CDR2 LQKENI. The CDR3 extends over 15 amino acids. CDR3 amino acids: CASSPRGQGVTEAFF. CDR3 nucleotides: TGTGCCAGCTCACCACGTGGACAGGGGGTGACTGAAGCTTTCTTT.

The chain has TRBV7-9 and TRBJ2-2; TRBD1 matches 9 bases. This CDR3 is 15 amino acids long. V was clipped by 5 bases and J by 7 bases; unmatched bases: 8. CDR1 is SEHNR, CDR2 FQNEAQ, per germline (reference sequence). The chain's CDR3 is CASSPRTGVDGELFF. The CDR3 nucleotides read TGTGCCAGCAGCCCTCGGACAGGGGTGGACGGGGAGCTGTTTTTT. Full variable domain (rest looked up from reference TRBV7-9 and TRBJ2-2): DTGVSQNPRHKITKRGQNVTFRCDPISEHNRLYWYRQTLGQGPEFLTYFQNEAQLEKSRLLSDRFSAERPKGSFSTLEIQRTEQGDSAMYLCASSPRTGVDGELFFGEGSRLTVL.

This chain uses TRBV6-5 with TRBJ2-1; 9 bases line up with TRBD2. The CDR3 length is 14 residues. J gave up 0 bases and V 6 bases, and 0 bases lay outside the gene matches. Germline CDR1 is MNHEY and CDR2 is SVGAGI. The CDR3 region is CASRLAGSYNEQFF. CDR3 coding DNA: TGTGCCAGCAGACTAGCGGGCTCCTACAATGAGCAGTTCTTC.

The V gene is TRBV6-6, the J gene TRBJ2-7, with D possibly TRBD1 on 6 matching bases. V was trimmed by 6 bases and J by 1 base, leaving 19 bases between them. Germline V lookup: CDR1 MNHNY, CDR2 SVGAGI (reference sequence). This CDR3 is 16 amino acids long. CDR3 sequence: CASSSRTGTASYEQYF. Here the CDR3 DNA reads TGTGCCAGCAGCTCTAGAACAGGGACGGCATCCTACGAGCAGTACTTC.

The chain employs TRBV28 and TRBJ1-4; weak D call: TRBD1 (6 bases). Trimming cost V 1 base and J 6 bases, with 15 bases left between them. The germline V gene encodes CDR1 MDHEN and CDR2 SYDVKM. The CDR3 spans 16 residues. The CDR3 coding sequence is TGTGCCAGCAGTTTATTTGTGTGGGGGGCCGATGAAAAACTGTTTTTT. It translates to CASSLFVWGADEKLFF. The variable domain in full, completed from reference TRBV28 and TRBJ1-4, reads DVKVTQSSRYLVKRTGEKVFLECVQDMDHENMFWYRQDPGLGLRLIYFSYDVKMKEKGDIPEGYSVSREKKERFSLILESASTNQTSMYLCASSLFVWGADEKLFFGSGTQLSVL.

CDR3 loop: CASSLPGGNEQFF. DNA for the CDR3: TGTGCCAGCAGCTTACCAGGGGGCAATGAGCAGTTCTTC. The chain couples TRBV7-9 to TRBJ2-1; 7 nucleotides align to TRBD1. The CDR3 runs 13 residues. J was trimmed by 6 bases and V by 2 bases; bases with no gene match: 1. Germline V gene sequence: CDR1 SEHNR, CDR2 FQNEAQ (reference sequence).

The J gene is TRBJ2-7, the V gene TRBV7-8; 11 bases agree with TRBD2. The germline CDR1 and CDR2 sequences are SGHVS and FQNEAQ. With 3 bases clipped from V and 3 bases from J, the junction kept 4 bases outside the gene matches. CDR3 length: 15 amino acids. The CDR3 coding sequence is TGTGCCAGCAGCTTGGGACTAGCGGAACTCTACGAGCAGTACTTC. Amino acid sequence: CASSLGLAELYEQYF.

CDR3 amino acids: CASSYRGETQYF. CDR3 coding DNA: TGTGCCAGCAGTTACAGGGGAGAGACCCAGTACTTC. This chain uses TRBV6-6 with TRBJ2-5; D perhaps matches TRBD1 (5 bases). V gave up 2 bases and J gave up 4 bases, with 5 bases separating them. The germline CDR1 and CDR2 sequences are MNHNY and SVGAGI (reference sequence). The CDR3 length is 12 residues.

V gene TRBV6-6 combines with J gene TRBJ1-2, with TRBD1 as a possible D gene (6 bases). CDR3 length equals 12 residues. Trimming shortened V by 10 bases and J by 5 bases, and 14 bases separated the two germline ends. From germline, CDR1 is MNHNY and CDR2 SVGAGI (reference sequence). The CDR3 spells CAIGETGYGYTF. For the CDR3, the DNA is TGTGCCATCGGGGAGACAGGTTATGGCTACACCTTC.

This clone showed up just a few times. The rearrangement uses TRBV30 and TRBJ2-1, with D perhaps being TRBD1 or TRBD2 (5 bases each). Trimming pared 3 bases from V and 10 bases from J, leaving 10 bases between. The CDR3 consists of 11 residues. In germline, CDR1 is GTSNPN, CDR2 SVGIG (reference sequence). The CDR3 DNA reads TGTGCCTGGAGACTCCGGGACGAGCAGTTCTTC. Translating it yields CAWRLRDEQFF. The entire variable domain, with the rest obtained from reference TRBV30 and TRBJ2-1, is as follows: SQTIHQWPATLVQPVGSPLSLECTVEGTSNPNLYWYRQAAGRGLQLLFYSVGIGQISSEVPQNLSASRPQDRQFILSSKKLLLSDSGFYLCAWRLRDEQFFGPGTRLTVL.